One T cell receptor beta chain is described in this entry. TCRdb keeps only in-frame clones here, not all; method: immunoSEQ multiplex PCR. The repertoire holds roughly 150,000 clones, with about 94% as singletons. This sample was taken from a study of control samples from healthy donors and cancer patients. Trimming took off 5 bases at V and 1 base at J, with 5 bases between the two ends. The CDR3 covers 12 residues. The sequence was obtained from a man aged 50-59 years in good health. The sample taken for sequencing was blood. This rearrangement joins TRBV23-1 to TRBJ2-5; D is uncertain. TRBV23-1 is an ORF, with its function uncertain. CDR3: CASSGVQETQYF. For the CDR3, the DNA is TGCGCCAGCAGTGGAGTCCAAGAGACCCAGTACTTC.